This TCR beta chain was identified during a study of blood T cell repertoires in COVID-19. TCRdb's table, derived via immunoSEQ multiplex PCR, lists solely in-frame clones and lacks some. This sample has around 260,000 clones; about 88% occur once, and the top ten carry roughly 3.9%. The germline gives CDR1 MNHNS, CDR2 SASEGT. CDR3 length equals 16 residues. V was clipped by 3 bases and J by 2 bases; unmatched bases: 9. This TCR derives from a man aged 55 to 70 who had recovered from COVID-19. The chain links TRBV6-1 to TRBJ2-5; 7 bases align to TRBD2. Input material: peripheral blood. DNA for the CDR3: TGTGCCAGCAGTGATTGGGCGGGGGTTACACAAGAGACCCAGTACTTC. This translates into CASSDWAGVTQETQYF.